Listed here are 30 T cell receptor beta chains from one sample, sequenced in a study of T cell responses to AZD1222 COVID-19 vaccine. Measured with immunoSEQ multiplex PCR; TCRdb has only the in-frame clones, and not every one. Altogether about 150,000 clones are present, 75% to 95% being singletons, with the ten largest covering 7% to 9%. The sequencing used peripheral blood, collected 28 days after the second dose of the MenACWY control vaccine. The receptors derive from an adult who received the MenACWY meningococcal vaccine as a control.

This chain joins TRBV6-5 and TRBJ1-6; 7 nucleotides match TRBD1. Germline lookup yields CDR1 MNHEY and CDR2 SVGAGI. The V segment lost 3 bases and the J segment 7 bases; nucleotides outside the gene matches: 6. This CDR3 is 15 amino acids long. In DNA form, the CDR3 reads TGTGCCAGCAGTTATCGGCAGGGGGGAAATTCACCCCTCCACTTT. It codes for CASSYRQGGNSPLHF.

The CDR3 nucleotides read TGTGCCAGCAGTTTATATCCCCAGGGGACTACTAATGAAAAACTGTTTTTT. It is translated as CASSLYPQGTTNEKLFF. The chain links TRBV28 to TRBJ1-4, with a weak D call TRBD1 (6 bases). With 1 base removed from V and 2 bases from J, the gap between germline ends came to 14 bases. Looked up from germline, CDR1 is MDHEN and CDR2 is SYDVKM. This CDR3 region has 17 residues.

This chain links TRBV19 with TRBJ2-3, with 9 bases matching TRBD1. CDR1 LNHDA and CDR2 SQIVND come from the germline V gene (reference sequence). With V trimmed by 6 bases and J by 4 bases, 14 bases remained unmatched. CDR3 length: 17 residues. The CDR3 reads CASSSDFWTGEADTQYF. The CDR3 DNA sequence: TGTGCCAGTAGCTCTGACTTTTGGACAGGGGAGGCAGATACGCAGTATTTT. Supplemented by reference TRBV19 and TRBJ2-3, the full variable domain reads DGGITQSPKYLFRKEGQNVTLSCEQNLNHDAMYWYRQDPGQGLRLIYYSQIVNDFQKGDIAEGYSVSREKKESFPLTVTSAQKNPTAFYLCASSSDFWTGEADTQYFGPGTRLTVL.

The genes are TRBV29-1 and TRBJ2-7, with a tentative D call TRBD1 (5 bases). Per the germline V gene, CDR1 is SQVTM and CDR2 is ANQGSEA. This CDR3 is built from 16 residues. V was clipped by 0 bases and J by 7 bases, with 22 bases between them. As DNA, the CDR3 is TGCAGCGTTGAAGAAGGATTTTCCCACAGGATGGGGGAGCAGTACTTC. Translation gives CSVEEGFSHRMGEQYF.

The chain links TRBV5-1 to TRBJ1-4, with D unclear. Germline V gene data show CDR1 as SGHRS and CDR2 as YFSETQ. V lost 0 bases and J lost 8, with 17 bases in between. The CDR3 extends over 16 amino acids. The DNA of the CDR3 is TGCGCCAGCAGCTTGGCTCGGACGACGCCGGGGGAAAAACTGTTTTTT. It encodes CASSLARTTPGEKLFF.

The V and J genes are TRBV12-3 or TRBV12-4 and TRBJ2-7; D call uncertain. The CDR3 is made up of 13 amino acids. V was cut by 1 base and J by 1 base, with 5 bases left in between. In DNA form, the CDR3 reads TGTGCCAGCAGTTTAGGCCTATCCTACGAGCAGTACTTC. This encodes CASSLGLSYEQYF.

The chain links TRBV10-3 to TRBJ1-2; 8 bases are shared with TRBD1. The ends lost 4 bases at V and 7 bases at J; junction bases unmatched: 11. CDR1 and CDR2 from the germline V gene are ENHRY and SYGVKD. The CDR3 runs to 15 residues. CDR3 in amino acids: CAISGEGRGQSGYTF. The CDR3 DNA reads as TGTGCCATCAGTGGGGAGGGCAGGGGGCAAAGTGGCTACACCTTC.

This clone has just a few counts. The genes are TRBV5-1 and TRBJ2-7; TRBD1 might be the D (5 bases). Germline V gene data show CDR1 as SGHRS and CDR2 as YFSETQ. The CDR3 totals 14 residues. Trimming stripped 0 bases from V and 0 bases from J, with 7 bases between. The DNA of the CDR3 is TGCGCCAGCAGCTTGGGGACACCCTCCTACGAGCAGTACTTC. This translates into CASSLGTPSYEQYF.

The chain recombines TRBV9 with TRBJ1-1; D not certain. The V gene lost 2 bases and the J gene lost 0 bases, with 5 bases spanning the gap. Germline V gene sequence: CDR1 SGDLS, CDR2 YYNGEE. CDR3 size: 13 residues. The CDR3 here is CASSVTLNTEAFF. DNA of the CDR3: TGTGCCAGCAGCGTTACTTTGAACACTGAAGCTTTCTTT.

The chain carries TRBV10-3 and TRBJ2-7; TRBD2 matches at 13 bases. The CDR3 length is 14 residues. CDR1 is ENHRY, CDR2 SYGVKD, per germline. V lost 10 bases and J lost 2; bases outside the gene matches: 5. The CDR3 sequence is CATLGTSGAYEQYF. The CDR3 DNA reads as TGTGCCACGCTCGGGACTAGCGGGGCCTACGAGCAGTACTTC.

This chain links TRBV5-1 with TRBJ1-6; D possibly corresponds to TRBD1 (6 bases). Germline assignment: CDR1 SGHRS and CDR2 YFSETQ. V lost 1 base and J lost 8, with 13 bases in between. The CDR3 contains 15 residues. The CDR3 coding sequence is TGCGCCAGCAGCTTGCTTGGACAGTCGGATTCACCCCTCCACTTT. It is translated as CASSLLGQSDSPLHF. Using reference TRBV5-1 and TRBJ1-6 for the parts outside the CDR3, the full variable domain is KAGVTQTPRYLIKTRGQQVTLSCSPISGHRSVSWYQQTPGQGLQFLFEYFSETQRNKGNFPGRFSGRQFSNSRSEMNVSTLELGDSALYLCASSLLGQSDSPLHFGNGTRLTVT.

The CDR3 DNA is TGTGCCAGTAGTATCTTCCTCATGAACACTGAAGCTTTCTTT. Protein: CASSIFLMNTEAFF. The chain is built from TRBV19 and TRBJ1-1; D is unresolved. CDR1 and CDR2 from the germline V gene are LNHDA and SQIVND (reference sequence). This CDR3 has 14 residues. V was pared by 3 bases and J by 0 bases, with 8 bases between.

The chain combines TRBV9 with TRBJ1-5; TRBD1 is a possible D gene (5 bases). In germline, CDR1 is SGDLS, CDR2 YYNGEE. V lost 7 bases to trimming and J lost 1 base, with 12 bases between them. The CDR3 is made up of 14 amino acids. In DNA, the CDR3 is TGTGCCAGCGCGCGGGGGTTGAGCAATCAGCCCCAGCATTTT. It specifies CASARGLSNQPQHF.

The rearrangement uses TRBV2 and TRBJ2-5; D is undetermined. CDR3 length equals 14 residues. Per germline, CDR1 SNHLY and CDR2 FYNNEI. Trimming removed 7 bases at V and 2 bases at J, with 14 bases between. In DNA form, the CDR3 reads TGTGCCAGCATTAGGCCGACGGCACAAGAGACCCAGTACTTC. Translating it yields CASIRPTAQETQYF. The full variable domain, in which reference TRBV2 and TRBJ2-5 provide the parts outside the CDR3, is EPEVTQTPSHQVTQMGQEVILRCVPISNHLYFYWYRQILGQKVEFLVSFYNNEISEKSEIFDDQFSVERPDGSNFTLKIRSTKLEDSAMYFCASIRPTAQETQYFGPGTRLLVL.

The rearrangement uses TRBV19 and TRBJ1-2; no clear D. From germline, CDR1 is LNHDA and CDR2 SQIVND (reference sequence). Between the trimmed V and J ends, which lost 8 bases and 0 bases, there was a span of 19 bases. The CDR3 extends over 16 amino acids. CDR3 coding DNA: TGTGCCAGTGCCATATTGGGTGAAGAAGCTAACTATGGCTACACCTTC. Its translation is CASAILGEEANYGYTF.

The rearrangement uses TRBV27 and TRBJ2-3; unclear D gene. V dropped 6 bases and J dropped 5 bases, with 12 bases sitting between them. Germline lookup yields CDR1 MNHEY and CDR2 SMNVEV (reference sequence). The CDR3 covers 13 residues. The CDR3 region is CASRIQVGDTQYF. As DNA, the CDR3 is TGTGCCAGCAGAATTCAGGTCGGAGATACGCAGTATTTT.

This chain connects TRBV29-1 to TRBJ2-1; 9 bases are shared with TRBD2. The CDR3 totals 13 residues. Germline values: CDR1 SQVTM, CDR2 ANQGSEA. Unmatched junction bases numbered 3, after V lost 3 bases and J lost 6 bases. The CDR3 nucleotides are TGCAGCGTTGAGACGGGACTAGCCAATGAGCAGTTCTTC. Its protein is CSVETGLANEQFF.

CDR3 region: CASSQGSAGGYETQYF. DNA for the CDR3: TGTGCCAGCAGCCAAGGTTCTGCGGGGGGGTATGAGACCCAGTACTTC. This chain joins TRBV3-1 (or the pseudogene TRBV3-2) and TRBJ2-5; 9 nucleotides line up with TRBD2. Germline V gene sequence: CDR1 LGHDT, CDR2 YNNKEL (reference sequence). V shed 1 base and J 5 bases; nucleotides not matched to a gene: 8. The length of the CDR3 is 16 residues.

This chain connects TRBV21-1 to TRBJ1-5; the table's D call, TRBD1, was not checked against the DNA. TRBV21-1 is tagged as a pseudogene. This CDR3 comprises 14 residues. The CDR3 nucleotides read TGTGCCAGCACTCCGACAGGGAGGTTTCAGCCCCAGCATTTT. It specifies CASTPTGRFQPQHF.

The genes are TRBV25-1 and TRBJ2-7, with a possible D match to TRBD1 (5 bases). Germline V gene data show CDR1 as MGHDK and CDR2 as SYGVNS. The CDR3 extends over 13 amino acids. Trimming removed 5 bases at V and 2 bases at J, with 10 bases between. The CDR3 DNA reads TGTGCCAGCAGTCAGGGAATGGCCTACGAGCAGTACTTC. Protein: CASSQGMAYEQYF.

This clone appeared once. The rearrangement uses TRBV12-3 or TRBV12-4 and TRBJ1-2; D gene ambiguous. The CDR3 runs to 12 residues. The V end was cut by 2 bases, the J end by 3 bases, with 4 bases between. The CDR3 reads CASSLLDYGYTF. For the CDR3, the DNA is TGTGCCAGCAGTTTACTCGACTATGGCTACACCTTC.

CDR3 loop: CASSLNWGEQFF. In DNA, the CDR3 is TGTGCCAGCAGCTTAAATTGGGGTGAGCAGTTCTTC. The chain is built from TRBV7-3 and TRBJ2-1; D ambiguous. Looked up from germline, CDR1 is SGHTA and CDR2 is FQGTGA. This CDR3 spans 12 amino acids. V lost 1 base and J lost 9, with 7 bases in between. The variable domain in full, with the rest retrieved from reference TRBV7-3 and TRBJ2-1, is GAGVSQTPSNKVTEKGKYVELRCDPISGHTALYWYRQSLGQGPEFLIYFQGTGAADDSGLPNDRFFAVRPEGSVSTLKIQRTERGDSAVYLCASSLNWGEQFFGPGTRLTVL.

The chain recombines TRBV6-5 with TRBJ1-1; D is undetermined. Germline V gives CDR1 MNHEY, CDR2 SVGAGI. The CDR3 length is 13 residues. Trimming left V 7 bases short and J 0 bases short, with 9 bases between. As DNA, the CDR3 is TGTGCCAGCACGGCACTATTGAACACTGAAGCTTTCTTT. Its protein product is CASTALLNTEAFF.

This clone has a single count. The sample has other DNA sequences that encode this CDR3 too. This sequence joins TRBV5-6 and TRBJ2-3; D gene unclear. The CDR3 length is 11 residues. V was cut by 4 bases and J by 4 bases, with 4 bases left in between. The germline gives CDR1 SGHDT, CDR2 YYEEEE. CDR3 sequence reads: CASSLSDTQYF. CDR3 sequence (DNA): TGTGCCAGCAGCCTGTCAGATACGCAGTATTTT.

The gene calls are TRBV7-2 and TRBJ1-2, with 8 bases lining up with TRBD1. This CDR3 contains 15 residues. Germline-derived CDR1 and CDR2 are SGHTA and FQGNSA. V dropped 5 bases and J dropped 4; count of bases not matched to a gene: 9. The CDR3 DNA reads TGTGCCAGCAGCCCGGGACAGGAAGCATCCTATGGCTACACCTTC. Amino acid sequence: CASSPGQEASYGYTF.

CDR3 sequence (DNA): TGCGCCAGCAGTACCGGACAGGGGAATGAGCAGTTCTTC. The encoded protein is CASSTGQGNEQFF. The chain is built from TRBV10-2 and TRBJ2-1; 9 bases line up with TRBD1. With 5 bases clipped from V and 7 bases from J, the junction kept 3 bases outside the gene matches. This CDR3 has 13 residues. Looked up from germline, CDR1 is WSHSY and CDR2 is SAAADI.

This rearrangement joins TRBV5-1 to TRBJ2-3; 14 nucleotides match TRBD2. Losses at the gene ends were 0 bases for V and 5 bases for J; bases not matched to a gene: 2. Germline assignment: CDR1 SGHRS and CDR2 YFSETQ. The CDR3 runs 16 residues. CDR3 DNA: TGCGCCAGCAGCTTGGTTGGGACTAGCGGGGGAGATACGCAGTATTTT. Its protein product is CASSLVGTSGGDTQYF.

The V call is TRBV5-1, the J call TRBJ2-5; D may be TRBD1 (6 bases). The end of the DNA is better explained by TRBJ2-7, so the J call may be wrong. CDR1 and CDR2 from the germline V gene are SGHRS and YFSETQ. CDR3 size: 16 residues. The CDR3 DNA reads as TGCGCCAGCAGCTGGGCCGTGACAGGAACCCCCTACGAGCAGTACTTC. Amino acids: CASSWAVTGTPYEQYF.

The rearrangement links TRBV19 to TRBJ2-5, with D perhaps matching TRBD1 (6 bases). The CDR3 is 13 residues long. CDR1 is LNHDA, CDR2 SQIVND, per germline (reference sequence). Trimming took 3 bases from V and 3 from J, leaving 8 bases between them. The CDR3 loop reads CASSINREETQYF. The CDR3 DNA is TGTGCCAGTAGTATCAACAGGGAAGAGACCCAGTACTTC. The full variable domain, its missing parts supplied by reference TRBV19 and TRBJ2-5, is DGGITQSPKYLFRKEGQNVTLSCEQNLNHDAMYWYRQDPGQGLRLIYYSQIVNDFQKGDIAEGYSVSREKKESFPLTVTSAQKNPTAFYLCASSINREETQYFGPGTRLLVL.

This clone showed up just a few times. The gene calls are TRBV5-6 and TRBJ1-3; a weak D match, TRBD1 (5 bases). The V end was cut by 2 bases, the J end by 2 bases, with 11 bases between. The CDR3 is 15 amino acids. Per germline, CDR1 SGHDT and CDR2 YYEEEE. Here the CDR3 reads CASSLEGPAGNTIYF. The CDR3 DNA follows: TGTGCCAGCAGCTTAGAGGGGCCTGCTGGAAACACCATATATTTT.